Presented here are 5 T cell receptor beta chains from one specimen sequenced in a study of cytomegalovirus exposure and HLA in healthy donors. The PCR ran on 60 Vbeta and 13 Jbeta primers. The protocol was immunoSEQ multiplex PCR, while the TCRdb copy is restricted to in-frame clones and leaves out a portion. This repertoire shows 210,000 or so clones, less than 85% found once; its top ten account for 0.63%. The specimen was PBMCs. The receptors here all came from a man aged 18 to 30 in good health and CMV-seronegative.

This rearrangement joins TRBV27 to TRBJ1-5, with D unresolved. CDR3 length: 13 amino acids. Germline V gene data show CDR1 as MNHEY and CDR2 as SMNVEV (reference sequence). Trimming stripped 2 bases from V and 4 bases from J, with 6 bases between. CDR3 amino acids: CASSLNRNQPQHF. The CDR3 coding sequence is TGTGCCAGCAGTTTAAACCGGAATCAGCCCCAGCATTTT.

Concerning this clone: Different DNA sequences within this sample yield the same CDR3. This chain joins TRBV28 and TRBJ2-5; TRBD2 matches 12 bases. From germline, CDR1 is MDHEN and CDR2 SYDVKM. This CDR3 contains 13 residues. V lost 5 bases to trimming and J lost 5 bases; unmatched junction nucleotides: 0. CDR3 in DNA: TGTGCCAGCAGTCTAGCGGGAGGGGAGACCCAGTACTTC. As protein: CASSLAGGETQYF. Combining the CDR3 with reference TRBV28 and TRBJ2-5 gives the whole variable domain DVKVTQSSRYLVKRTGEKVFLECVQDMDHENMFWYRQDPGLGLRLIYFSYDVKMKEKGDIPEGYSVSREKKERFSLILESASTNQTSMYLCASSLAGGETQYFGPGTRLLVL.

The chain uses TRBV6-5 and TRBJ1-2; D is unclear. The CDR3 contains 13 residues. The V end lost 11 bases, the J end lost 0 bases, and 13 bases lay between the germline ends. The germline CDR1 and CDR2 sequences are MNHEY and SVGAGI. The CDR3 nucleotides are TGTGCCGTCCTACGGGAGGCTAACTATGGCTACACCTTC. Translating gives CAVLREANYGYTF.

A note on this clone: Other DNA sequences in this sample translate to the same CDR3. V usage is TRBV5-1 and J usage is TRBJ2-1; 11 bases are shared with TRBD2. The CDR3 consists of 14 residues. The V and J ends lost 1 base and 6 bases, in that order; junction bases with no gene match: 0. Germline V gene sequence: CDR1 SGHRS, CDR2 YFSETQ. CDR3 residues: CASSLTSGSNEQFF. The CDR3 DNA reads TGCGCCAGCAGCTTGACTAGCGGGAGCAATGAGCAGTTCTTC.

V and J are TRBV19 and TRBJ1-2; 9 bases agree with TRBD1. This CDR3 is built from 15 residues. Germline CDR1 reads LNHDA; CDR2 reads SQIVND (reference sequence). J lost 4 bases, V lost 6 bases, and 9 bases had no gene match. The CDR3 nucleotides read TGTGCCAGTAGCCAACCACAGGGGGCCGGCTATGGCTACACCTTC. This gives the protein CASSQPQGAGYGYTF.